This passage covers 10 T cell receptor beta chains from one sample sequenced in a study of blood T cells in healthy people across ages. Primed by a sample-barcoded 5' primer and a J-beta primer mix, a second PCR proceeded for 7 to 11 cycles. TCRdb re-derived calls from the 5' RACE reads in MiXCR, one entry per CDR3 protein. The top ten clones hold approximately 40% of a sample with 750,000 to 950,000 distinct CDR3 sequences, 40% to 65% of them seen once. What was sequenced was blood. Every receptor here comes from a man older than 75 in good health.

The J gene is TRBJ2-7, the V gene TRBV10-2; D possibly corresponds to TRBD2 (5 bases). V shed 2 bases and J shed 7 bases, with 12 bases lying between them. Germline CDR1 reads WSHSY; CDR2 reads SAAADI. The CDR3 length is 13 residues. CDR3 in DNA: TGCGCCAGCAGTGAGAGGAGGACGGGGGAGCAGTACTTC. It codes for CASSERRTGEQYF.

The chain joins TRBV20-1 to TRBJ2-5; 12 bases agree with TRBD2. The CDR3 loop spans 17 amino acids. The germline V gene has CDR1 DFQATT and CDR2 SNEGSKA (reference sequence). J lost 5 bases, V lost 0 bases, and 10 bases had no gene match. The CDR3 here is CSARELSLAGGHETQYF. The DNA for the CDR3 is TGCAGTGCTAGAGAACTCTCTCTAGCGGGAGGGCATGAGACCCAGTACTTC.

The chain uses TRBV7-2 and TRBJ2-3; D uncertain. Trimming took 5 bases from V and 2 from J, leaving 11 bases between them. CDR1 and CDR2 (germline): SGHTA, FQGNSA. The CDR3 loop spans 14 amino acids. The CDR3 DNA follows: TGTGCCAGCAGCGTGGCTAGGACCACAGATACGCAGTATTTT. It is translated as CASSVARTTDTQYF.

DNA for the CDR3: TGCGCCAGCAGCCAACCCACTAGAGATCAAGAGACCCAGTACTTC. This gives the protein CASSQPTRDQETQYF. V is TRBV4-1 and J is TRBJ2-5, with D perhaps matching TRBD2 (5 bases). The CDR3 is 15 residues long. Germline CDR1 and CDR2: MGHRA and YSYEKL. Trimming cost V 2 bases and J 2 bases, with 12 bases left between them.

This sequence joins TRBV10-3 and TRBJ2-1; TRBD2 matches at 9 bases. The J call is uncertain, as TRBJ2-7 better fits the DNA end. The CDR3 runs to 18 residues. Germline CDR1 reads ENHRY; CDR2 reads SYGVKD. CDR3 DNA sequence: TGTGCCATCAGTGAGTCGGGACTAGCTGAGAAAAGGTACAATGAGCAGTACTTC. Translated, it gives CAISESGLAEKRYNEQYF.

This chain connects TRBV10-2 to TRBJ1-2; D remains ambiguous. Germline V gene sequence: CDR1 WSHSY, CDR2 SAAADI. V was pared by 7 bases and J by 0 bases, with 12 bases between. The length of the CDR3 is 14 residues. The CDR3 is CASMAAAANYGYTF. The CDR3 nucleotides are TGCGCCAGCATGGCGGCAGCCGCTAACTATGGCTACACCTTC.

V gene TRBV15 combines with J gene TRBJ2-5, with a tentative D call TRBD2 (6 bases). The CDR3 consists of 16 residues. Trimming cost V 1 base and J 4 bases, with 16 bases left between them. CDR1 is LNHNV, CDR2 YYDKDF, per germline (reference sequence). The CDR3 region is CATSRVPGARRETQYF. The CDR3 DNA is TGTGCCACCAGCAGAGTTCCGGGAGCGAGGCGAGAGACCCAGTACTTC. Based on the CDR3 plus reference TRBV15 and TRBJ2-5, the full variable domain is DAMVIQNPRYQVTQFGKPVTLSCSQTLNHNVMYWYQQKSSQAPKLLFHYYDKDFNNEADTPDNFQSRRPNTSFCFLDIRSPGLGDTAMYLCATSRVPGARRETQYFGPGTRLLVL.

In nucleotides, the CDR3 is TGTGCCAGCAGCCTCGGGACGGGACTAGCGGGGGCCTCGTATTTT. This sequence encodes CASSLGTGLAGASYF. This chain connects TRBV11-2 to TRBJ2-3, with 14 bases lining up with TRBD2. After removal of 5 bases from V and 14 bases from J, the junction contained 12 bases not matched to a gene. The CDR3 sequence is 15 residues long. Germline CDR1 and CDR2: SGHAT and FQNNGV. The variable domain in full, with the rest retrieved from reference TRBV11-2 and TRBJ2-3, is EAGVAQSPRYKIIEKRQSVAFWCNPISGHATLYWYQQILGQGPKLLIQFQNNGVVDDSQLPKDRFSAERLKGVDSTLKIQPAKLEDSAVYLCASSLGTGLAGASYFGPGTRLTVL.

Worth noting for this clonotype: One base away lies a much larger clone, so this may be a sequencing read error. The gene calls are TRBV5-1 and TRBJ2-1; tentative D call: TRBD1 (5 bases). Germline V CDR1 and CDR2: SGHRS, YFSETQ. This CDR3 comprises 13 residues. The CDR3: CTSSLDTPREQFF. DNA of the CDR3: TGCACCAGCAGCTTGGACACCCCTAGGGAGCAGTTCTTC. Combining the CDR3 with reference TRBV5-1 and TRBJ2-1 gives the whole variable domain KAGVTQTPRYLIKTRGQQVTLSCSPISGHRSVSWYQQTPGQGLQFLFEYFSETQRNKGNFPGRFSGRQFSNSRSEMNVSTLELGDSALYLCTSSLDTPREQFFGPGTRLTVL.

This clonotype has only a few counts. This sequence joins TRBV28 and TRBJ1-2, with 7 bases fitting TRBD1. The CDR3 covers 13 residues. CDR1 is MDHEN, CDR2 SYDVKM, per germline. V lost 3 bases to trimming and J lost 4 bases; unmatched junction nucleotides: 2. The CDR3 sequence: CASSFRQGYGYTF. For the CDR3, the DNA is TGTGCCAGCAGTTTTCGACAGGGCTATGGCTACACCTTC.